What follows are 2 T cell receptor beta chains derived from one specimen sequenced in a study of OX40 agonist ivuxolimab in advanced cancers. Clones were read by immunoSEQ multiplex PCR, and TCRdb kept only the in-frame ones, dropping some. Here the sample spans 20,000 to 25,000 clones, roughly 80% being singletons. The starting material was CD4+ or CD8+ T cells sorted from blood, obtained in a trial of the OX40 agonist ivuxolimab. The receptors stem from an adult with an advanced solid tumor such as melanoma, head and neck, liver or kidney cancer.

V and J are TRBV27 and TRBJ2-3; 11 nucleotides align to TRBD2. In germline, CDR1 is MNHEY, CDR2 SMNVEV (reference sequence). V shed 3 bases and J 6 bases; nucleotides not matched to a gene: 17. CDR3 size: 19 residues. CDR3 DNA sequence: TGTGCCAGCAGTTTCAGAAGCCCCCTACTAGCGGGGGTAGTGGATACGCAGTATTTT. Residues: CASSFRSPLLAGVVDTQYF.

The J gene is TRBJ1-1, the V gene TRBV9; 7 bases agree with TRBD1. The V gene end was trimmed by 0 bases and the J gene end by 7 bases; junction bases not matched to a gene: 9. The CDR3 sequence is 15 residues long. Germline V gene lookup returns CDR1 SGDLS and CDR2 YYNGEE. This chain's CDR3 is CASSVVQGGVDEAFF. In DNA form, the CDR3 reads TGTGCCAGCAGCGTAGTGCAGGGGGGTGTGGATGAAGCTTTCTTT.